The next 20 T cell receptor beta chains were all read from a single sample in a study of immune reconstitution after stem cell transplant in scleroderma (dated by TCRdb to 2016 to 2017). Library generation was performed with RT-PCR. Sequencing was carried out with an Illumina MiSeq. TCRdb's own reprocessing of the public reads used fastp at Q25 and MiXCR and kept productive beta chains. Rows are unified per CDR3 protein, each entry keeping the most common DNA and genes. The sample includes about 5,600 distinct CDR3 sequences, with less than 9.5% observed a single time. The ten largest clones take up 10% of the sample. The material was obtained before or after autologous hematopoietic stem cell transplantation (not recorded which). These receptors were obtained from a male donor with systemic sclerosis.

The chain is built from TRBV7-3 and TRBJ2-2, with 8 bases matching TRBD2. Germline V gene sequence: CDR1 SGHTA, CDR2 FQGTGA. The junction had 4 bases not matched to a gene; V was cut back by 6 bases and J by 4 bases. The CDR3 spans 14 residues. The CDR3 loop is CASRDSGTTGELFF. Written as DNA, the CDR3 is TGTGCCAGCAGGGATAGCGGGACCACCGGGGAGCTGTTTTTT.

The chain uses TRBV5-1 and TRBJ2-7; 8 bases fit TRBD1. Germline V gene sequence: CDR1 SGHRS, CDR2 YFSETQ. This CDR3 region has 15 residues. J gave up 2 bases and V 4 bases, and 8 bases lay outside the gene matches. CDR3 nucleotides: TGCGCCAGCAGCCCGACAGGGGTCCCCCCCTACGAGCAGTACTTC. Translation: CASSPTGVPPYEQYF.

By sample fraction, this clonotype is medium-sized. This chain links TRBV5-6 with TRBJ2-1; D perhaps matches TRBD1 (6 bases). Looked up from germline, CDR1 is SGHDT and CDR2 is YYEEEE. The CDR3 spans 14 residues. Trimming left V 0 bases short and J 10 bases short, with 14 bases between. The CDR3 coding sequence is TGTGCCAGCAGCTTGGTGGGGGCAATTGGAGAGCAGTTCTTC. Translating it yields CASSLVGAIGEQFF. The whole variable domain, remainder taken from reference TRBV5-6 and TRBJ2-1, is DAGVTQSPTHLIKTRGQQVTLRCSPKSGHDTVSWYQQALGQGPQFIFQYYEEEERQRGNFPDRFSGHQFPNYSSELNVNALLLGDSALYLCASSLVGAIGEQFFGPGTRLTVL.

This clonotype was detected only a few times. Sequence at one end of the junction differs from germline and may be a read error. The chain recombines TRBV2 with TRBJ2-2; no reliable D call. The CDR3 loop spans 12 amino acids. The germline gives CDR1 SNHLY, CDR2 FYNNEI. The DNA for the CDR3 is TGTGCCAGCAGGGAAGAAACCGGGGAGCTGTTTTTT. Its translation is CASREETGELFF. Together with reference TRBV2 and TRBJ2-2, the CDR3 gives the full variable domain: EPEVTQTPSHQVTQMGQEVILRCVPISNHLYFYWYRQILGQKVEFLVSFYNNEISEKSEIFDDQFSVERPDGSNFTLKIRSTKLEDSAMYFCASREETGELFFGEGSRLTVL.

This chain links TRBV5-6 with TRBJ2-5; 7 nucleotides align to TRBD2. Germline loops: CDR1 SGHDT, CDR2 YYEEEE. V shed 4 bases, J shed 4 bases, and the junction held 10 bases outside the gene matches. The CDR3 extends over 15 amino acids. CDR3 DNA sequence: TGTGCCAGCAGCAGCGGGACGACTACCCGAGAGACCCAGTACTTC. This translates into CASSSGTTTRETQYF. The full variable domain, completed using reference TRBV5-6 and TRBJ2-5, is DAGVTQSPTHLIKTRGQQVTLRCSPKSGHDTVSWYQQALGQGPQFIFQYYEEEERQRGNFPDRFSGHQFPNYSSELNVNALLLGDSALYLCASSSGTTTRETQYFGPGTRLLVL.

This clonotype was observed a few times. The V and J genes are TRBV5-1 and TRBJ2-1; D gene unclear. The CDR3 loop spans 15 amino acids. From germline, CDR1 is SGHRS and CDR2 YFSETQ. V was trimmed by 0 bases and J by 5 bases, leaving 12 bases between them. As DNA, the CDR3 is TGCGCCAGCAGCTTGGCAAGTACGTACCACAATGAGCAGTTCTTC. It yields the protein CASSLASTYHNEQFF.

This clonotype is labeled medium-sized (0.01 to 0.1%). The chain joins TRBV5-1 to TRBJ1-1; unclear D gene. Germline CDR1 is SGHRS and CDR2 is YFSETQ. The CDR3 is 14 residues long. Trimming removed 4 bases from V and 1 base from J, with 11 bases in between. CDR3 nucleotide sequence: TGCGCCAGCAGCGCCGGGTCACCGAACACTGAAGCTTTCTTT. This gives the protein CASSAGSPNTEAFF. The entire variable domain, with the rest obtained from reference TRBV5-1 and TRBJ1-1, is as follows: KAGVTQTPRYLIKTRGQQVTLSCSPISGHRSVSWYQQTPGQGLQFLFEYFSETQRNKGNFPGRFSGRQFSNSRSEMNVSTLELGDSALYLCASSAGSPNTEAFFGQGTRLTVV.

This rearrangement joins TRBV5-1 to TRBJ2-5; D not certain. V shed 3 bases and J shed 0 bases, with 3 bases lying between them. The germline gives CDR1 SGHRS, CDR2 YFSETQ. This CDR3 has 12 residues. The CDR3 here is CASSWDQETQYF. CDR3 sequence (DNA): TGCGCCAGCAGCTGGGACCAAGAGACCCAGTACTTC. Using reference TRBV5-1 and TRBJ2-5 for the parts outside the CDR3, the full variable domain is KAGVTQTPRYLIKTRGQQVTLSCSPISGHRSVSWYQQTPGQGLQFLFEYFSETQRNKGNFPGRFSGRQFSNSRSEMNVSTLELGDSALYLCASSWDQETQYFGPGTRLLVL.

This sequence joins TRBV14 and TRBJ2-1; weak D call: TRBD2 (7 bases). This CDR3 spans 18 amino acids. The germline gives CDR1 SGHDN, CDR2 FVKESK. V dropped 1 base and J dropped 4 bases, with 20 bases sitting between them. The CDR3 nucleotides read TGTGCCAGCAGCCAAGCCTCGGGGGGCGAACGTTTATACAATGAGCAGTTCTTC. Residues: CASSQASGGERLYNEQFF. The whole variable domain, filled in from reference TRBV14 and TRBJ2-1, reads EAGVTQFPSHSVIEKGQTVTLRCDPISGHDNLYWYRRVMGKEIKFLLHFVKESKQDESGMPNNRFLAERTGGTYSTLKVQPAELEDSGVYFCASSQASGGERLYNEQFFGPGTRLTVL.

This clonotype was picked up a small number of times. In DNA, the CDR3 is TGTGCCAGCAGCTTAGTAGGAGGGGACGGCTACACCTTC. It specifies CASSLVGGDGYTF. The chain uses TRBV7-9 and TRBJ1-2; D perhaps matches TRBD1 (5 bases). This CDR3 comprises 13 residues. CDR1 and CDR2 (germline): SEHNR, FQNEAQ (reference sequence). The ends were cut back, 1 base at V and 8 bases at J, with 11 bases in the middle.

V and J are TRBV7-2 and TRBJ1-4, with 9 bases aligning to TRBD1. The germline V gene has CDR1 SGHTA and CDR2 FQGNSA. With 5 bases clipped from V and 8 bases from J, the junction kept 6 bases outside the gene matches. This CDR3 is 14 amino acids long. This CDR3 reads CASSVGQGVEKLFF. The CDR3 nucleotides read TGTGCCAGCAGCGTGGGACAGGGCGTGGAAAAACTGTTTTTT.

There are a few counts of this clonotype. The CDR3 DNA sequence: TGCGCCACCAAGACTAGCGGGAGACAAGAAGAGACCCAGTACTTC. It codes for CATKTSGRQEETQYF. V is TRBV5-1 and J is TRBJ2-5; 12 positions agree with TRBD2. Germline trimming cut 9 bases from V and 3 bases from J; bases unmatched to any gene: 9. This CDR3 region has 15 residues. CDR1 SGHRS and CDR2 YFSETQ come from the germline V gene.

Sample share makes this clonotype medium-sized. The rearrangement joins TRBV29-1 to TRBJ2-2; 9 positions agree with TRBD1. Trimming at V came to 6 bases and at J to 7 bases, leaving 12 bases not matched to a gene. Germline CDR1 and CDR2: SQVTM and ANQGSEA. The CDR3 contains 15 residues. CDR3: CSVETGTGRGGELFF. For the CDR3, the DNA is TGCAGCGTGGAGACCGGGACAGGGAGAGGCGGGGAGCTGTTTTTT.

This clonotype is categorized as medium-sized (0.01 to 0.1%). This chain joins TRBV10-3 and TRBJ1-1; no clear D gene. The CDR3 sequence is 16 residues long. CDR1 and CDR2 (germline): ENHRY, SYGVKD. Trimming pared 0 bases from V and 5 bases from J, leaving 16 bases between. As DNA, the CDR3 is TGTGCCATCAGTGAGTCGAATCCACTATCAGGAACTGAAGCTTTCTTT. It encodes CAISESNPLSGTEAFF.

V is TRBV24-1 and J is TRBJ2-7, with D possibly being TRBD2 (5 bases). CDR1 is KGHDR and CDR2 is SFDVKD in the germline V gene. This CDR3 has 12 residues. V gave up 7 bases and J gave up 4 bases, with 10 bases separating them. The CDR3 spells CATSHPGYEQYF. The CDR3 DNA is TGTGCCACCAGCCACCCGGGGTACGAGCAGTACTTC.

The gene calls are TRBV5-1 and TRBJ2-3, with a tentative D call TRBD1 (5 bases). Trimming pared 0 bases from V and 4 bases from J, leaving 12 bases between. This CDR3 is built from 15 residues. The germline V gene has CDR1 SGHRS and CDR2 YFSETQ. CDR3 nucleotide sequence: TGCGCCAGCAGCTTGGGGTCAGGGCTTTCAGATACGCAGTATTTT. Translating it yields CASSLGSGLSDTQYF.

This clonotype was seen more than once but under ten times. The chain employs TRBV3-1 and TRBJ2-3; TRBD2 agrees at 10 bases. Germline loops: CDR1 LGHDT, CDR2 YNNKEL (reference sequence). Trimming removed 4 bases from V and 9 bases from J; junction bases left unmatched: 7. The length of the CDR3 is 14 residues. The CDR3 reads CASSRVASGSTQYF. The CDR3 DNA reads TGTGCCAGCAGCCGCGTAGCTAGCGGGAGCACGCAGTATTTT.

By share, this clonotype ranks as medium-sized. The V gene is TRBV5-6, the J gene TRBJ1-2; no reliable D call. The V and J ends lost 0 bases and 2 bases respectively, with 8 bases between them. From germline, CDR1 is SGHDT and CDR2 YYEEEE. This CDR3 is built from 14 residues. The CDR3 sequence is CASSLAQTNYGYTF. The CDR3 nucleotides read TGTGCCAGCAGCTTGGCCCAGACCAACTATGGCTACACCTTC.

This clonotype was seen a few times. This rearrangement joins TRBV5-5 to TRBJ1-1, with D unresolved. Per germline, CDR1 SGHKS and CDR2 YYEKEE (reference sequence). There are 13 residues in the CDR3. V lost 0 bases to trimming and J lost 2 bases, with 5 bases between them. The CDR3 nucleotides read TGTGCCAGCAGCTTGGACAGAAACACTGAAGCTTTCTTT. Protein product: CASSLDRNTEAFF.

V gene TRBV6-5 combines with J gene TRBJ2-7; TRBD1 matches 8 bases. The germline gives CDR1 MNHEY, CDR2 SVGAGI. CDR3 length: 15 amino acids. Trimming cost V 4 bases and J 6 bases; bases outside gene matches: 11. The DNA for the CDR3 is TGTGCCAGCAGTTCAGGGGGCGGTTGGTTAAGCGAGCAGTACTTC. It yields the protein CASSSGGGWLSEQYF.